Below are 5 T cell receptor beta chains sequenced from a single sample in a study of control samples from healthy donors and cancer patients. Produced via immunoSEQ multiplex PCR; TCRdb's table is partial and in-frame only. The sample lists around 100,000 clones; approximately 90% were seen once. The sequenced material came from blood. The receptors here all came from a woman under 30 in good health.

The V and J genes are TRBV21-1 and TRBJ2-7; the table's TRBD2 call for D was not verified on the DNA. TRBV21-1 is noted as a pseudogene. The CDR3 consists of 20 residues. CDR3 in amino acids: CASSRPSGWLAGASAHEQYF. The CDR3 DNA reads TGTGCCAGCAGCCGCCCCAGCGGCTGGCTAGCGGGGGCCTCTGCCCACGAGCAGTACTTC.

This chain links TRBV7-3 with TRBJ1-3; D call uncertain. This CDR3 spans 15 amino acids. Germline CDR1 reads SGHTA; CDR2 reads FQGTGA. Trimming shortened V by 0 bases and J by 2 bases, and 8 bases separated the two germline ends. The CDR3 spells CASSLTGRTGNTIYF. The CDR3, as DNA: TGTGCCAGCAGCTTAACGGGCAGGACTGGAAACACCATATATTTT.

The V and J genes are TRBV12-5 and TRBJ2-1; unclear D gene. Germline V gene data show CDR1 as LGHNT and CDR2 as FRNRAP. V was pared by 8 bases and J by 5 bases, with 16 bases between. CDR3 size: 14 residues. CDR3 sequence reads: CASSAPWRDNEQFF. The CDR3 region has the DNA TGTGCTAGTTCCGCCCCGTGGCGAGACAATGAGCAGTTCTTC.

The V gene is TRBV4-1, the J gene TRBJ1-4; TRBD1 aligns across 10 bases. V was pared by 3 bases and J by 8 bases, with 9 bases of the junction left unmatched. The CDR3 contains 16 residues. Germline V CDR1 and CDR2: MGHRA, YSYEKL. CDR3 loop: CASSQGDRGGFEKLFF. For the CDR3, the DNA is TGCGCCAGCAGCCAGGGGGACAGGGGAGGTTTCGAAAAACTGTTTTTT.

The V and J genes are TRBV6-5 and TRBJ1-3; D remains unclear. CDR3 length equals 14 residues. Trimming left V 2 bases short and J 0 bases short, with 5 bases between. The germline gives CDR1 MNHEY, CDR2 SVGAGI. CDR3 in DNA: TGTGCCAGCAGTTACGCCAGCTCTGGAAACACCATATATTTT. This translates into CASSYASSGNTIYF.